These 28 T cell receptor beta chains came from one sample sequenced in a study of T cell responses to AZD1222 COVID-19 vaccine. Generated by immunoSEQ multiplex PCR, the TCRdb table keeps only in-frame clones and is missing some. The sample includes tens of thousands of clones, 86% seen only once; the top ten take 16%. The sequences come from peripheral blood, collected on day 0 of AZD1222 vaccination. The receptors were sampled from an adult in good health.

The chain is built from TRBV10-3 and TRBJ2-7, with 7 bases lining up with TRBD1. CDR1 ENHRY and CDR2 SYGVKD come from the germline V gene. V was pared by 11 bases and J by 4 bases, with 11 bases of the junction left unmatched. The length of the CDR3 is 13 residues. The CDR3 region is CAASGTESYEQYF. In DNA form, the CDR3 reads TGTGCCGCCTCCGGGACAGAGTCTTACGAGCAGTACTTC.

The rearrangement links TRBV4-1 to TRBJ2-7; possible D gene TRBD2, 6 bases. Germline-derived CDR1 and CDR2 are MGHRA and YSYEKL. Trimming pared 3 bases from V and 1 base from J, leaving 16 bases between. This CDR3 comprises 16 residues. CDR3 sequence (DNA): TGCGCCAGCAGCCAGGACCATCCGGGGGTATCCTACGAGCAGTACTTC. It encodes CASSQDHPGVSYEQYF.

The chain carries TRBV9 and TRBJ2-7; 7 positions match TRBD1. The J segment lost 3 bases and the V segment lost 2 bases, leaving 8 bases of the junction unmatched. Germline values: CDR1 SGDLS, CDR2 YYNGEE. This CDR3 contains 15 residues. In nucleotides, the CDR3 is TGTGCCAGCAGCGTCCAGGACAGGCCGAACTACGAGCAGTACTTC. Its protein product is CASSVQDRPNYEQYF.

The chain combines TRBV28 with TRBJ2-5; TRBD1 agrees at 11 bases. Germline V gene data show CDR1 as MDHEN and CDR2 as SYDVKM. V lost 2 bases to trimming and J lost 5 bases; unmatched junction nucleotides: 10. The CDR3 loop spans 17 amino acids. CDR3 protein: CASSLTRSRDRGETQYF. CDR3 coding DNA: TGTGCCAGCAGTTTAACACGTAGCCGGGACAGGGGGGAGACCCAGTACTTC.

The gene calls are TRBV7-2 and TRBJ2-5; tentatively, D is TRBD1 (6 bases). The CDR3 extends over 13 amino acids. Trimming shortened V by 4 bases and J by 5 bases, and 11 bases separated the two germline ends. Looked up from germline, CDR1 is SGHTA and CDR2 is FQGNSA. CDR3 DNA sequence: TGTGCCAGCAGCTCCCAGGGGCAGGAGACCCAGTACTTC. Encoded protein: CASSSQGQETQYF.

Written as DNA, the CDR3 is TGTGCCACCGGGACCTACAATGAGCAGTTCTTC. Its translation: CATGTYNEQFF. This chain uses TRBV12-3 or TRBV12-4 with TRBJ2-1; TRBD2 might be the D (5 bases). This CDR3 has 11 amino acids. V was clipped by 10 bases and J by 2 bases, with 6 bases between them.

The chain links TRBV19 to TRBJ1-2, with D maybe TRBD1 (5 bases). Trimming took 2 bases from V and 4 from J, leaving 11 bases between them. The CDR3 spans 14 residues. Germline V CDR1 and CDR2: LNHDA, SQIVND (reference sequence). The CDR3: CASSIQSTGYGYTF. CDR3 coding DNA: TGTGCCAGTAGTATACAGAGTACAGGCTATGGCTACACCTTC.

This chain uses TRBV19 with TRBJ2-7; no firm D call. Germline lookup yields CDR1 LNHDA and CDR2 SQIVND (reference sequence). This CDR3 contains 13 residues. The germline V and J ends were trimmed by 6 bases and 3 bases, with 12 bases remaining between them. The CDR3, as DNA: TGTGCCAGTAGAGTATATCCCATCTACGAGCAGTACTTC. Translated: CASRVYPIYEQYF.

This clone appeared once. The chain uses TRBV27 and TRBJ1-5; tentatively, D is TRBD1 (6 bases). CDR1 and CDR2 from the germline V gene are MNHEY and SMNVEV (reference sequence). The CDR3 spans 16 residues. V was cut by 4 bases and J by 5 bases, with 18 bases left in between. CDR3 sequence (DNA): TGTGCCAGCAGTTCTTCTAGACAGGTCGGGGATCAGCCCCAGCATTTT. Translation: CASSSSRQVGDQPQHF.

The chain links TRBV6-4 to TRBJ2-2; 9 nucleotides agree with TRBD2. Germline loops: CDR1 MRHNA, CDR2 SNTAGT. The length of the CDR3 is 14 residues. V lost 5 bases and J lost 6; bases outside the gene matches: 4. CDR3 sequence (DNA): TGTGCCAGCAGTAGCGGGAGGTCTTCCGGGGAGCTGTTTTTT. Amino acid sequence: CASSSGRSSGELFF.

The chain carries TRBV1 and TRBJ2-1; the table gives TRBD2 as D, unverified against the DNA. TRBV1 is termed a pseudogene. There are 17 residues in the CDR3. CDR3: CTSSRVSWEVSYNEQFF. The DNA for the CDR3 is TGCACCAGCAGCCGCGTCTCTTGGGAGGTGTCCTACAATGAGCAGTTCTTC.

This clone showed up just a few times. V gene TRBV2 combines with J gene TRBJ1-5, with 10 bases that match TRBD1. V lost 5 bases, J lost 7 bases, and 11 bases stayed unmatched. This CDR3 has 16 amino acids. The germline CDR1 and CDR2 sequences are SNHLY and FYNNEI. In DNA form, the CDR3 reads TGTGCCAGCAGTCCCGGGACAGGGGTTGATGGGCAGCCCCAGCATTTT. Protein sequence: CASSPGTGVDGQPQHF.

The V and J genes are TRBV7-3 and TRBJ2-1; no definite D call. The CDR3 length is 14 residues. With 2 bases removed from V and 5 bases from J, the gap between germline ends came to 10 bases. Germline CDR1 and CDR2: SGHTA and FQGTGA. This CDR3 is CASSLGLENNEQFF. The CDR3 DNA follows: TGTGCCAGCAGCTTAGGTTTAGAAAACAATGAGCAGTTCTTC.

The chain links TRBV5-1 to TRBJ1-2, with TRBD1 identical over 9 bases. The CDR3 runs 14 residues. V shed 4 bases and J 3 bases; nucleotides not matched to a gene: 4. In germline, CDR1 is SGHRS, CDR2 YFSETQ. Here the CDR3 reads CASSLGTGYYGYTF. The DNA for the CDR3 is TGCGCCAGCAGCCTAGGGACAGGGTACTATGGCTACACCTTC.

The chain employs TRBV11-2 and TRBJ1-4, with 11 positions matching TRBD1. The CDR3 length is 15 residues. The germline gives CDR1 SGHAT, CDR2 FQNNGV. J lost 7 bases, V lost 1 base, and 2 bases had no gene match. CDR3 sequence reads: CASSLGGQGGEKLFF. CDR3 coding DNA: TGTGCCAGCAGCTTAGGGGGACAGGGGGGTGAAAAACTGTTTTTT.

This chain joins TRBV7-9 and TRBJ2-7; 9 bases are shared with TRBD2. The CDR3 sequence is 15 residues long. Germline CDR1 is SEHNR and CDR2 is FQNEAQ (reference sequence). Trimming took 2 bases from V and 3 from J; bases not matched to a gene: 5. CDR3 sequence reads: CASSLTVAGDYEQYF. CDR3 in DNA: TGTGCCAGCAGCTTAACGGTAGCGGGGGACTACGAGCAGTACTTC.

The chain employs TRBV28 and TRBJ1-1; D unresolved. V was pared by 3 bases and J by 7 bases, with 12 bases between. The CDR3 extends over 13 amino acids. Germline assignment: CDR1 MDHEN and CDR2 SYDVKM. The CDR3 here is CASSFPASSEAFF. The CDR3 bases are TGTGCCAGCAGTTTCCCCGCCAGCAGTGAAGCTTTCTTT.

This sequence joins TRBV7-2 and TRBJ2-7; the match to TRBD2 covers 12 bases. V dropped 1 base and J dropped 5; count of bases not matched to a gene: 9. CDR3 length: 17 amino acids. Germline V lookup: CDR1 SGHTA, CDR2 FQGNSA. CDR3 bases: TGTGCCAGCAGCTTAGTACCGGGACTAGCGGGTTCCCACGAGCAGTACTTC. It is translated as CASSLVPGLAGSHEQYF.

This clone is a singleton in its sample. This chain uses TRBV7-3 with TRBJ2-3, with D unresolved. The CDR3 length is 15 residues. V dropped 2 bases and J dropped 0 bases, with 9 bases sitting between them. Per the germline V gene, CDR1 is SGHTA and CDR2 is FQGTGA. CDR3 sequence: CASSLDPLSTDTQYF. The CDR3, as DNA: TGTGCCAGCAGCTTAGACCCTTTGAGCACAGATACGCAGTATTTT.

This clone has only a few counts. The chain uses TRBV6-5 and TRBJ2-1; 12 bases fit TRBD1. Germline loops: CDR1 MNHEY, CDR2 SVGAGI. V dropped 6 bases and J dropped 4; count of bases not matched to a gene: 4. This CDR3 is built from 15 residues. CDR3 residues: CASRRGQGAYNEQFF. DNA of the CDR3: TGTGCCAGCAGGAGGGGACAGGGGGCGTACAATGAGCAGTTCTTC.

The V call is TRBV20-1, the J call TRBJ1-2; 9 bases line up with TRBD1. Germline assignment: CDR1 DFQATT and CDR2 SNEGSKA (reference sequence). CDR3 length: 15 residues. Germline trimming cut 3 bases from V and 4 bases from J; bases unmatched to any gene: 9. In nucleotides, the CDR3 is TGCAGTGCTAGTGGGACAGGGATGGAAGGCTATGGCTACACCTTC. It is translated as CSASGTGMEGYGYTF.

Here the CDR3 reads CASSQGILGRYSYNEQFF. In DNA, the CDR3 is TGCGCCAGCAGCCAAGGGATCTTGGGGAGGTACTCCTACAATGAGCAGTTCTTC. The chain carries TRBV4-1 and TRBJ2-1; tentative D call: TRBD2 (6 bases). This CDR3 is built from 18 residues. The V gene lost 1 base and the J gene lost 0 bases, with 16 bases spanning the gap. Germline V gives CDR1 MGHRA, CDR2 YSYEKL.

The table lists this clone with a few counts. Here the CDR3 reads CASTGVNEQFF. The DNA of the CDR3 is TGTGCCAGCACAGGGGTAAATGAGCAGTTCTTC. V is TRBV2 and J is TRBJ2-1; D might be TRBD1 (6 bases). The V end lost 7 bases, the J end lost 7 bases, and 8 bases lay between the germline ends. Germline V gene lookup returns CDR1 SNHLY and CDR2 FYNNEI. The length of the CDR3 is 11 residues. Full variable domain (outside the CDR3, taken from reference TRBV2 and TRBJ2-1): EPEVTQTPSHQVTQMGQEVILRCVPISNHLYFYWYRQILGQKVEFLVSFYNNEISEKSEIFDDQFSVERPDGSNFTLKIRSTKLEDSAMYFCASTGVNEQFFGPGTRLTVL.

The CDR3 nucleotides are TGTGCCAGCAGTTTTAGAACGGGTAGCACAGATACGCAGTATTTT. Translated, it gives CASSFRTGSTDTQYF. The rearrangement links TRBV6-6 to TRBJ2-3, with no clear D. Trimming stripped 4 bases from V and 0 bases from J, with 11 bases between. The germline gives CDR1 MNHNY, CDR2 SVGAGI (reference sequence). The CDR3 covers 15 residues.

The chain employs TRBV11-2 and TRBJ1-1, with a tentative D call TRBD1 (6 bases). CDR1 SGHAT and CDR2 FQNNGV come from the germline V gene. The CDR3 covers 14 residues. V lost 4 bases to trimming and J lost 4 bases, with 13 bases between them. CDR3: CASSWSEGGTEAFF. The DNA of the CDR3 is TGTGCCAGCAGCTGGAGTGAAGGGGGCACTGAAGCTTTCTTT.

This clone was seen a handful of times. The rearrangement links TRBV28 to TRBJ1-4; TRBD1 is a possible D gene (5 bases). V lost 5 bases and J lost 5, with 18 bases in between. Germline CDR1 is MDHEN and CDR2 is SYDVKM. This CDR3 is 16 amino acids long. CDR3 in DNA: TGTGCCAGCAGTCGTAGCGGGAGGGGTCCAAATGAAAAACTGTTTTTT. Its translation is CASSRSGRGPNEKLFF.

The J gene is TRBJ1-1, the V gene TRBV28; 10 bases align to TRBD1. The CDR3 covers 15 residues. V was pared by 6 bases and J by 5 bases, with 9 bases of the junction left unmatched. Looked up from germline, CDR1 is MDHEN and CDR2 is SYDVKM. The CDR3 sequence is CASRWTGGDFTEAFF. CDR3 in DNA: TGTGCCAGCAGATGGACAGGGGGGGATTTTACTGAAGCTTTCTTT.

This chain joins TRBV18 and TRBJ1-3, with D possibly TRBD1 on 6 matching bases. Looked up from germline, CDR1 is KGHSH and CDR2 is LQKENI. V was cut by 3 bases and J by 0 bases, with 21 bases left in between. This CDR3 has 19 amino acids. The DNA for the CDR3 is TGTGCCAGCTCACCTAACGACAGGAACTTGATCCCCTCTGGAAACACCATATATTTT. Amino acid sequence: CASSPNDRNLIPSGNTIYF.